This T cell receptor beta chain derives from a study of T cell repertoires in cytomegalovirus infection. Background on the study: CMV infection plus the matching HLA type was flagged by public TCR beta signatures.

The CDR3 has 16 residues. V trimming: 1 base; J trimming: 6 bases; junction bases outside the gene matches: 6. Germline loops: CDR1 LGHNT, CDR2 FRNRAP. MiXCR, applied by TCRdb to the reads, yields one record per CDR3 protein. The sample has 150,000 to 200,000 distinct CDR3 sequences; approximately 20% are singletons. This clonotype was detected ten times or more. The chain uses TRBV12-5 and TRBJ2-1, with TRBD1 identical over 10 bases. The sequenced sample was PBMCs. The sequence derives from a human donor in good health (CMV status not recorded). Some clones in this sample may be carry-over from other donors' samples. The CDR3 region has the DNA TGTGCTAGTGGTTTGGCCGCCGGGACAGGGGCCAATGAGCAGTTCTTC. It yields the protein CASGLAAGTGANEQFF. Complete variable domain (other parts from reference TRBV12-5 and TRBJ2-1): DARVTQTPRHKVTEMGQEVTMRCQPILGHNTVFWYRQTMMQGLELLAYFRNRAPLDDSGMPKDRFSAEMPDATLATLKIQPSEPRDSAVYFCASGLAAGTGANEQFFGPGTRLTVL.